This T cell receptor (beta chain) comes out of a study of T cell responses to AZD1222 COVID-19 vaccine. Overall study: Second-dose recipients at about 4 or about 12 weeks were treated as one pooled group. Study-wide results and caveats: An increase in Spike-specific TCR breadth and depth was observed after two AZD1222 doses. Nearly half of spike-specific TCRs reportedly target variant regions that are unmutated in the B.1.351 and B.1.1.7 variants. Among those given AZD1222, only five to seven were seropositive at baseline.

Comment on this clone: The antigen is unknown.

The CDR3 length is 13 residues. The V gene's germline CDR1 is MNHNY and CDR2 SVGAGI (reference sequence). This table comes from immunoSEQ multiplex PCR, and its TCRdb copy is limited to in-frame clones, with some not included. This sample has about 96,000 clones, with about nine tenths found just once. The material sequenced was peripheral blood, taken on day 0 of AZD1222 vaccination. This TCR came from an adult in good health. The rearrangement joins TRBV6-6 to TRBJ1-1, with TRBD1 as a possible D gene (5 bases). The CDR3 sequence is CAGRGWANTEAFF. The CDR3 DNA follows: TGTGCGGGAAGGGGCTGGGCGAACACTGAAGCTTTCTTT.